Listed below are T cell receptor beta chains from one sample, sequenced in a study of shared clonotypes between healthy human individuals. The data were produced by immunoSEQ multiplex PCR, yet TCRdb's version contains in-frame clones alone and is incomplete. The repertoire holds fewer than 400,000 clones, with approximately 74% as singletons. Sequencing input: memory CD4+ T cells sorted from blood. These receptors came from a man aged 25-45 years in good health. CDR3s include the opening cysteine and the closing phenylalanine or tryptophan. Each record gives: J gene, D gene, V gene, clone size, CDR3 protein, CDR3 DNA. D genes are given only for firm matches. Only part of the rows carry a size: once, few, many, or a class if the clone is expanded.

J gene: TRBJ2-1; D gene: TRBD2; V gene: TRBV19; clone size: -; CDR3 protein: CASSIASGTSIGSEQFF; CDR3 DNA: TGTGCCAGTAGTATAGCCTCGGGGACTAGTATAGGAAGTGAGCAGTTCTTC
J gene: TRBJ2-7; D gene: TRBD1; V gene: TRBV5-5; clone size: once; CDR3 protein: CASSLNGGQGYEQYF; CDR3 DNA: TGTGCCAGCAGTTTAAACGGGGGACAGGGTTACGAGCAGTACTTC
J gene: TRBJ2-2; D gene: -; V gene: TRBV2; clone size: few; CDR3 protein: CASSTGTDTGELFF; CDR3 DNA: TGTGCCAGCAGTACCGGGACGGACACCGGGGAGCTGTTTTTT
J gene: TRBJ2-1; D gene: -; V gene: TRBV5-1; clone size: -; CDR3 protein: CASRVGYNEQFF; CDR3 DNA: TGCGCCAGCAGAGTGGGATACAATGAGCAGTTCTTC
J gene: TRBJ2-3; D gene: TRBD2; V gene: TRBV25-1; clone size: few; CDR3 protein: CASRPHGTSGRTDTQYF; CDR3 DNA: TGTGCCAGCAGGCCCCATGGGACTAGCGGGAGGACAGATACGCAGTATTTT
J gene: TRBJ2-5; D gene: -; V gene: TRBV18; clone size: -; CDR3 protein: CASSPTHQETQYF; CDR3 DNA: TGTGCCAGCTCACCAACCCACCAAGAGACCCAGTACTTC
J gene: TRBJ1-5; D gene: -; V gene: TRBV30; clone size: -; CDR3 protein: CAWSARDNQPQHF; CDR3 DNA: TGTGCCTGGAGTGCAAGGGACAATCAGCCCCAGCATTTT
J gene: TRBJ2-4; D gene: -; V gene: TRBV5-5; clone size: -; CDR3 protein: CASSDPALAKNIQYF; CDR3 DNA: TGTGCCAGCAGCGATCCAGCTTTAGCCAAAAACATTCAGTACTTC
J gene: TRBJ2-2; D gene: -; V gene: TRBV5-5; clone size: -; CDR3 protein: CASSLVSFAGELFF; CDR3 DNA: TGTGCCAGCAGCTTGGTTTCGTTTGCCGGGGAGCTGTTTTTT
J gene: TRBJ1-3; D gene: TRBD1; V gene: TRBV9; clone size: -; CDR3 protein: CASSVYDRASSGNTIYF; CDR3 DNA: TGTGCCAGCAGCGTATACGACAGGGCGAGCTCTGGAAACACCATATATTTT
J gene: TRBJ2-1; D gene: TRBD2; V gene: TRBV30; clone size: -; CDR3 protein: CAWSSGRTSGYNEQFF; CDR3 DNA: TGTGCCTGGAGTAGCGGGCGGACTAGCGGGTACAATGAGCAGTTCTTC
J gene: TRBJ2-5; D gene: TRBD1; V gene: TRBV7-9; clone size: -; CDR3 protein: CASSPRTGGLVGEQYF; CDR3 DNA: TGTGCCAGCAGCCCCAGGACAGGGGGCCTAGTGGGGGAGCAGTACTTC
J gene: TRBJ2-7; D gene: -; V gene: TRBV28; clone size: -; CDR3 protein: CASRAASDPSYEQYF; CDR3 DNA: TGTGCCAGCAGGGCTGCTAGCGATCCATCCTACGAGCAGTACTTC